Following are 15 T cell receptor beta chains from one sample sequenced in a study of regulatory T cells in long-lasting Graves disease. Relying on iRepertoire HTBI primers and Arm-PCR of CDR3 regions, the team built TCR beta libraries. TCRdb re-called the multiplex PCR reads through MiXCR, storing one row per CDR3 protein. Among about 440,000 distinct CDR3 sequences, about 15% were seen once, and the ten largest hold roughly 17%. Described time point: newly diagnosed GD, antithyroid drugs for less than 3 months. The TCR library was prepared using RNA isolated from PBMCs. The sample was also linked to a second study, of T cells in Graves' hyperthyroidism and ophthalmopathy.

The specimen comprised peripheral blood mononuclear cells (PBMCs), sampled at new diagnosis, from a patient treated with antithyroid drugs. The receptors stem from a woman between 25 and 40 years old with Graves disease.

The J gene is TRBJ2-7, the V gene TRBV4-1; D is uncertain. Germline V CDR1 and CDR2: MGHRA, YSYEKL. Trimming stripped 10 bases from V and 7 bases from J, with 23 bases between. The CDR3 contains 14 residues. CDR3 in DNA: TGCGCCACTCAACCATCCCCCTCGGACCGGGAGCAGTACTTC. Amino acids: CATQPSPSDREQYF.

Ten or more counts support this clonotype. DNA for the CDR3: TGTGCCAGCAGCCACAGAAGTCTGACAGGGGAGATGCGGGACACTGAAGCTTTCTTT. It translates to CASSHRSLTGEMRDTEAFF. V gene TRBV5-5 combines with J gene TRBJ1-1, with TRBD1 identical over 8 bases. CDR3 length: 19 residues. Germline values: CDR1 SGHKS, CDR2 YYEKEE (reference sequence). V gave up 4 bases and J gave up 3 bases; unmatched junction bases: 20.

This clonotype was seen at least ten times. The chain is built from TRBV7-2 and TRBJ2-1, with D perhaps matching TRBD1 (5 bases). Germline loops: CDR1 SGHTA, CDR2 FQGNSA. This CDR3 has 18 residues. Trimming cost V 5 bases and J 6 bases, with 26 bases left between them. This CDR3 is CASSEGVRSTPPGNEQFF. The CDR3 DNA follows: TGTGCCAGCAGCGAAGGGGTCCGGTCCACACCCCCTGGCAATGAGCAGTTCTTC. Full variable domain (rest looked up from reference TRBV7-2 and TRBJ2-1): GAGVSQSPSNKVTEKGKDVELRCDPISGHTALYWYRQSLGQGLEFLIYFQGNSAPDKSGLPSDRFSAERTGGSVSTLTIQRTQQEDSAVYLCASSEGVRSTPPGNEQFFGPGTRLTVL.

This chain joins TRBV20-1 and TRBJ2-2; 8 nucleotides line up with TRBD2. From germline, CDR1 is DFQATT and CDR2 SNEGSKA (reference sequence). The CDR3 has 16 residues. V was clipped by 2 bases and J by 1 base; unmatched bases: 6. The CDR3 nucleotides are TGCAGTGCTAGACCGAAAGCGGGAGTGAACACCGGGGAGCTGTTTTTT. Protein: CSARPKAGVNTGELFF.

The table lists this clonotype with a few counts. The rearrangement joins TRBV4-2 to TRBJ2-3; 8 positions match TRBD2. The CDR3 spans 19 residues. Trimming took 1 base from V and 1 from J; bases not matched to a gene: 13. Germline V CDR1 and CDR2: LGHNA, YNFKEQ. Here the CDR3 DNA reads TGTGCCAGCAGCCAAGGAGCGGGAGCATGGGGGGTTGGCACAGATACGCAGTATTTT. As protein: CASSQGAGAWGVGTDTQYF.

At least ten counts were recorded for this clonotype. The chain recombines TRBV6-5 with TRBJ1-3, with TRBD1 matching 10 bases. V gave up 0 bases and J gave up 0 bases; unmatched junction bases: 2. This CDR3 has 17 amino acids. The germline V gene encodes CDR1 MNHEY and CDR2 SVGAGI. In nucleotides, the CDR3 is TGTGCCAGCAGTTACTCGAGGACAGGGGGCTCTGGAAACACCATATATTTT. Encoded protein: CASSYSRTGGSGNTIYF.

This clonotype was detected only once. Just one base apart from a much larger clone, this may be a read error. This chain joins TRBV20-1 and TRBJ2-1; TRBD2 might be the D (6 bases). Germline CDR1 and CDR2: DFQATT and SNEGSKA (reference sequence). V lost 1 base and J 10 bases, leaving 14 bases between the germline ends. This CDR3 is 13 amino acids long. The CDR3, as DNA: TGCAGTGCTAGAGCGGGAGCCGTCGACGAGCAGTTCTTC. Translated: CSARAGAVDEQFF.

The sample holds a few counts of this clonotype. The chain joins TRBV3-1 to TRBJ2-1; 7 bases map to TRBD2. Per germline, CDR1 LGHDT and CDR2 YNNKEL (reference sequence). This CDR3 region has 15 residues. The ends lost 3 bases at V and 4 bases at J; junction bases unmatched: 6. CDR3 protein: CASSHHGGRYNEQFF. CDR3 nucleotide sequence: TGTGCCAGCAGCCATCACGGGGGGAGGTACAATGAGCAGTTCTTC.

The chain employs TRBV6-1 and TRBJ2-4, with D possibly TRBD2 on 5 matching bases. The DNA end is more similar to TRBJ2-5, so the J call may be wrong. Germline CDR1 MNHNS, CDR2 SASEGT. The CDR3 is 14 residues long. CDR3 in amino acids: CASTDLSGWETQYF. As DNA, the CDR3 is TGTGCCAGCACGGACTTATCGGGGTGGGAGACCCAGTACTTC.

In regard to this clonotype: This may come from a read error, since a much larger clone is one base off. The chain has TRBV11-1 and TRBJ2-1; 12 nucleotides match TRBD1. The CDR3 runs to 15 residues. The germline V gene encodes CDR1 SGHAT and CDR2 FQDESV (reference sequence). Written as DNA, the CDR3 is TGTGCCAGCTCCCCCGGGACAGGGGGCTACAATGAGCAGCTCTTC. Translating gives CASSPGTGGYNEQLF.

This chain uses TRBV29-1 with TRBJ1-2; D is uncertain. The CDR3 totals 11 residues. Germline V lookup: CDR1 SQVTM, CDR2 ANQGSEA. Trimming left V 8 bases short and J 7 bases short, with 14 bases between. CDR3 bases: TGCAGCTCCTGGTCAGGCGCTGGCTACACCTTC. Its protein product is CSSWSGAGYTF. The entire variable domain, with the rest obtained from reference TRBV29-1 and TRBJ1-2, is as follows: SAVISQKPSRDICQRGTSLTIQCQVDSQVTMMFWYRQQPGQSLTLIATANQGSEATYESGFVIDKFPISRPNLTFSTLTVSNMSPEDSSIYLCSSWSGAGYTFGSGTRLTVV.

The J gene is TRBJ2-1, the V gene TRBV3-1; a weak D match, TRBD2 (6 bases). Trimming left V 5 bases short and J 6 bases short, with 17 bases between. CDR3 length: 15 amino acids. Germline loops: CDR1 LGHDT, CDR2 YNNKEL (reference sequence). CDR3 nucleotide sequence: TGTGCCAGCAGCACCCGACTAGGGACGGGCAATGAGCAGTTCTTC. It yields the protein CASSTRLGTGNEQFF.

This clonotype was observed a handful of times. The V and J genes are TRBV7-9 and TRBJ2-1; 7 bases are shared with TRBD1. Germline values: CDR1 SEHNR, CDR2 FQNEAQ (reference sequence). With 8 bases clipped from V and 4 bases from J, the junction kept 11 bases outside the gene matches. The CDR3 is 15 amino acids. This CDR3 reads CASGTDRDRYNEQFF. The CDR3 nucleotides are TGTGCCAGCGGGACCGATCGGGACAGATACAATGAGCAGTTCTTC.

About this clonotype: A single base separates this from a much larger clone, so it may be a read error. The CDR3 sequence: CASTTGEVHSYNEQYF. The DNA for the CDR3 is TGTGCCAGCACCACCGGGGAAGTTCACTCCTACAATGAGCAGTACTTC. J is TRBJ2-4 and V is TRBV28; TRBD2 is a possible D gene (5 bases). The germline gives CDR1 MDHEN, CDR2 SYDVKM. V lost 7 bases and J lost 13, with 29 bases in between. The CDR3 has 16 amino acids.

This clonotype was detected ten times or more. The chain couples TRBV6-1 to TRBJ2-1; TRBD1 aligns across 8 bases. Germline lookup yields CDR1 MNHNS and CDR2 SASEGT. CDR3 length: 15 amino acids. J lost 4 bases, V lost 4 bases, and 6 bases had no gene match. The CDR3 here is CASSATGAGYNEQFF. CDR3 in DNA: TGTGCCAGCAGTGCGACAGGGGCTGGTTACAATGAGCAGTTCTTC.